Each of the 9 T cell receptor beta chains below was sequenced from the same sample in a study of blood T cell repertoires in COVID-19. The repertoire was sequenced with immunoSEQ multiplex PCR; TCRdb's copy has only in-frame clones and lacks some. Found here are about 66,000 clones, about 90% of them singletons; the top ten hold less than 1.5%. Input material: peripheral blood. The origin of the receptors is a man aged 55 to 70 with acute or convalescent COVID-19.

The rearrangement joins TRBV2 to TRBJ2-3; 9 nucleotides align to TRBD2. Losses at the gene ends were 7 bases for V and 6 bases for J; bases not matched to a gene: 5. Germline V CDR1 and CDR2: SNHLY, FYNNEI. The CDR3 has 13 residues. DNA of the CDR3: TGTGCCAGCAAGCGGGGGGTGGTGGATACGCAGTATTTT. Translation: CASKRGVVDTQYF.

In this sample, this clone turned up once. The chain has TRBV6-5 and TRBJ1-1, with TRBD1 matching 7 bases. Per germline, CDR1 MNHEY and CDR2 SVGAGI. The CDR3 spans 10 residues. J was trimmed by 8 bases and V by 6 bases; bases with no gene match: 0. The chain's CDR3 is CASSRGEAFF. DNA for the CDR3: TGTGCCAGCAGCAGGGGGGAAGCTTTCTTT.

CDR3 region: CASSQRGGNTGELFF. For the CDR3, the DNA is TGTGCCAGCAGCCAGCGGGGGGGGAACACCGGGGAGCTGTTTTTT. This rearrangement joins TRBV6-5 to TRBJ2-2; 10 nucleotides agree with TRBD2. V gave up 6 bases and J gave up 1 base; unmatched junction bases: 2. The CDR3 length is 15 residues. Germline V gene lookup returns CDR1 MNHEY and CDR2 SVGAGI.

The chain is built from TRBV11-2 and TRBJ1-3; D gene unclear. The CDR3 contains 13 residues. V was trimmed by 4 bases and J by 3 bases, leaving 7 bases between them. Germline loops: CDR1 SGHAT, CDR2 FQNNGV. CDR3 region: CASSSNSGNTIYF. CDR3 bases: TGTGCCAGCAGCTCAAACAGTGGAAACACCATATATTTT. Combining the CDR3 with reference TRBV11-2 and TRBJ1-3 gives the whole variable domain EAGVAQSPRYKIIEKRQSVAFWCNPISGHATLYWYQQILGQGPKLLIQFQNNGVVDDSQLPKDRFSAERLKGVDSTLKIQPAKLEDSAVYLCASSSNSGNTIYFGEGSWLTVV.

In this sample, this clone turned up once. The genes are TRBV6-5 and TRBJ2-7, with 10 bases aligning to TRBD1. V was clipped by 6 bases and J by 5 bases; unmatched bases: 10. The CDR3 runs to 15 residues. Germline CDR1 and CDR2: MNHEY and SVGAGI. This CDR3 is CASRGLGQGTHEQYF. CDR3 nucleotide sequence: TGTGCCAGCAGAGGCTTGGGACAGGGGACCCACGAGCAGTACTTC.

This chain joins TRBV5-6 and TRBJ2-3; no clear D gene. This CDR3 spans 12 amino acids. Germline V gene lookup returns CDR1 SGHDT and CDR2 YYEEEE. The ends were cut back, 0 bases at V and 9 bases at J, with 8 bases in the middle. CDR3: CASSLDSQTQYF. The CDR3 coding sequence is TGTGCCAGCAGCTTGGACAGCCAGACGCAGTATTTT.

The gene calls are TRBV12-5 and TRBJ1-5; TRBD1 aligns across 9 bases. This CDR3 comprises 17 residues. The V and J ends lost 0 bases and 5 bases, in that order; junction bases with no gene match: 8. The V gene's germline CDR1 is LGHNT and CDR2 FRNRAP. CDR3 sequence: CASGLVRWTGVDQPQHF. The CDR3 bases are TGTGCTAGTGGTTTGGTCAGATGGACAGGGGTGGATCAGCCCCAGCATTTT.

The V gene is TRBV5-4, the J gene TRBJ2-2, with D maybe TRBD1 (6 bases). Between the trimmed V and J ends, which lost 6 bases and 0 bases, there was a span of 15 bases. Germline V CDR1 and CDR2: SGHNT, YYREEE (reference sequence). CDR3 length: 16 residues. The CDR3: CASKPTGLPNTGELFF. The CDR3 coding sequence is TGTGCCAGCAAACCGACAGGCCTCCCGAACACCGGGGAGCTGTTTTTT.

The chain links TRBV19 to TRBJ1-6; 8 nucleotides match TRBD1. The V segment lost 3 bases and the J segment 11 bases; nucleotides outside the gene matches: 6. This CDR3 comprises 14 residues. From germline, CDR1 is LNHDA and CDR2 SQIVND (reference sequence). The CDR3, as DNA: TGTGCCAGTAGTATTTTGGACAGGGATACACCCCTCCACTTT. Translating it yields CASSILDRDTPLHF.